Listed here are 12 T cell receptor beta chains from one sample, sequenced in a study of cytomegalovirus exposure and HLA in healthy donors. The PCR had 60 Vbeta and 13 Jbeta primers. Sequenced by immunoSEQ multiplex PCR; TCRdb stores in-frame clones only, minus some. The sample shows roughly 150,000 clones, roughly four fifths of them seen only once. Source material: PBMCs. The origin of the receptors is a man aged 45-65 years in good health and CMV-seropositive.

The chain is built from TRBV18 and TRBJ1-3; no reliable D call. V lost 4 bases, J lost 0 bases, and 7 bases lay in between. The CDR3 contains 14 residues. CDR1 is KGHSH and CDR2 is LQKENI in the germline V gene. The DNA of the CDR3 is TGTGCCAGCTCACTACAAGACTCTGGAAACACCATATATTTT. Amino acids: CASSLQDSGNTIYF.

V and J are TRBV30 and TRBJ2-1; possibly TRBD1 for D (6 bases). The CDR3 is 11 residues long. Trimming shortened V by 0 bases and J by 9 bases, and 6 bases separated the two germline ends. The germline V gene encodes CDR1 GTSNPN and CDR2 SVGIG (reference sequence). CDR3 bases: TGTGCCTGGAGTGTACAGGGTGAGCAGTTCTTC. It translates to CAWSVQGEQFF.

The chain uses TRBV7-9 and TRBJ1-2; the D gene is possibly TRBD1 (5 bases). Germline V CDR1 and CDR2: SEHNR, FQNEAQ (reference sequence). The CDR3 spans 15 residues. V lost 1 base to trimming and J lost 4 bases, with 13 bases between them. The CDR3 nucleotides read TGTGCCAGCAGCTTAGTGTACCCAGGGCCCTATGGCTACACCTTC. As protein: CASSLVYPGPYGYTF.

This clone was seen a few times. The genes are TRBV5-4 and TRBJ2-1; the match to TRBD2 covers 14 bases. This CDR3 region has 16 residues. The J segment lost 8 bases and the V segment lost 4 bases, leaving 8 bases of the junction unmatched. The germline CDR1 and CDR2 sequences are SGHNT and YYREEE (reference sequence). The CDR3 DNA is TGTGCCAGCAGCGCGGGACTAGCGGGGGCGGGCGATGAGCAGTTCTTC. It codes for CASSAGLAGAGDEQFF.

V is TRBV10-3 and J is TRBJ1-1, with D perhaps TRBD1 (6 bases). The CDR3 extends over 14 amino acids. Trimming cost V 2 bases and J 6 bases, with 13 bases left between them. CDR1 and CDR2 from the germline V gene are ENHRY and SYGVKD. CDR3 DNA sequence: TGTGCCATCAGTGAGAGGCAGGGGCGACCTGAAGCTTTCTTT. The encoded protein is CAISERQGRPEAFF.

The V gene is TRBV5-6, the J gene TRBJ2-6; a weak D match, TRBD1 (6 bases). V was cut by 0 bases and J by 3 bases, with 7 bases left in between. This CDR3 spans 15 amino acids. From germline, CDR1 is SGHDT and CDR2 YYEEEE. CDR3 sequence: CASSLGGLGANVLTF. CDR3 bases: TGTGCCAGCAGCTTGGGGGGGCTTGGGGCCAACGTCCTGACTTTC.

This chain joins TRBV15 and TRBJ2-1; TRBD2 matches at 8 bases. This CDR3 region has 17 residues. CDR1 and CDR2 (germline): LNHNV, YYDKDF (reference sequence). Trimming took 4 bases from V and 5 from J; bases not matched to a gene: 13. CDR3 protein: CATSKPRAGVNNNEQFF. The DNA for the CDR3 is TGTGCCACCAGCAAACCGCGAGCGGGAGTTAACAACAATGAGCAGTTCTTC.

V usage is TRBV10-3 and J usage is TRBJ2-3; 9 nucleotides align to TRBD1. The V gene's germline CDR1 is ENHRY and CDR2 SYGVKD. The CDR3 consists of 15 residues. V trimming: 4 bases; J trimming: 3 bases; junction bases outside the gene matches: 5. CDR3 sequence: CAISGNRGRTDTQYF. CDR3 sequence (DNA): TGTGCCATCAGTGGAAACAGGGGGCGGACAGATACGCAGTATTTT.

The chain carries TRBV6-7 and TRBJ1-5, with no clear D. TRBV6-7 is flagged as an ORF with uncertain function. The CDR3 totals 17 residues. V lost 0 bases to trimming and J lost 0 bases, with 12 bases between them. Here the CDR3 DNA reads TGTGCCAGCAGTTACTCGAGGAGTGAATATAGCAATCAGCCCCAGCATTTT. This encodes CASSYSRSEYSNQPQHF.

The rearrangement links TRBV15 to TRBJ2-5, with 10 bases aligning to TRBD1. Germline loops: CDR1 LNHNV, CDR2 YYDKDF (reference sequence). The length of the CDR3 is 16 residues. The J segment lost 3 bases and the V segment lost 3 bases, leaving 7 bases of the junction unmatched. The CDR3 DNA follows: TGTGCCACCAGCAGCTCTAAAGGGACAGGGGAAGAGACCCAGTACTTC. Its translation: CATSSSKGTGEETQYF.

The CDR3 protein is CASSRLAFEQYF. CDR3 DNA: TGTGCCAGCAGTAGACTAGCATTCGAGCAGTACTTC. This sequence joins TRBV6-6 and TRBJ2-5, with 7 bases identical to TRBD2. The closer fit of TRBJ2-7 to the DNA end suggests the J call may be wrong. CDR3 size: 12 residues. CDR1 and CDR2 from the germline V gene are MNHNY and SVGAGI (reference sequence).

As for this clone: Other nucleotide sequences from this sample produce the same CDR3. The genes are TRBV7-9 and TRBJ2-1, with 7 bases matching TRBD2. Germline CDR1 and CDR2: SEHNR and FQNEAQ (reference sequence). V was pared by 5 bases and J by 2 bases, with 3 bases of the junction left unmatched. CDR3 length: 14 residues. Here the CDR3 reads CASSPGLPYNEQFF. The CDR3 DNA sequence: TGTGCCAGCAGCCCGGGACTACCCTACAATGAGCAGTTCTTC.